This T cell receptor (beta chain) stems from a study of human T cells and chemical hapten exposure. Regarding the study as a whole: High-frequency TCRs, those above 1 in 1000, stayed the same after DPC sensitization.

TCRdb recomputed calls from the RACE reads with MiXCR, one row per CDR3 protein. The table shows more than 80,000 distinct CDR3 sequences, with roughly 12% occurring only once. As concerns this clonotype: What it binds is unknown.

The CDR3 is 15 residues long. V was shortened by 0 bases and J by 7 bases, with 13 bases between the two germline ends. Sample time point: pre-sensitization, week 0. Treatment reported: therapeutic diphenylcyclopropenone sensitization with weekly scalp DPC. The chain is built from TRBV12-3 or TRBV12-4 and TRBJ1-5; D gene uncertain. The TCR was taken from a woman aged 45-65 years with alopecia areata. Some clones in this sample may be carry-over from other donors' samples. The sample here was whole blood, taken in connection with sensitization to the hapten diphenylcyclopropenone (DPC). The CDR3 protein is CASSLALAKAQPQHF. The CDR3, as DNA: TGTGCCAGCAGTTTAGCGCTCGCCAAGGCCCAGCCCCAGCATTTT.